The source of this TCR beta chain is a study of cytomegalovirus exposure and HLA in healthy donors. Notes on this clone: What it binds is not known.

Study-level findings and limits: TCR beta V- and J-gene trimming, according to a later analysis, was linked to a missense DCLRE1C variant.

The PCR made use of 60 Vbeta and 13 Jbeta primers. Generated by immunoSEQ multiplex PCR, the TCRdb table keeps only in-frame clones and is missing some. This table holds roughly 100,000 clones, 75% to 85% found once. This CDR3 is 13 amino acids long. Germline CDR1 and CDR2: SGHNT and YENEEA. V gave up 5 bases and J gave up 8 bases, with 10 bases separating them. This rearrangement joins TRBV11-3 to TRBJ1-6; no firm D call. Sequences were obtained from PBMCs. The receptor comes from a man over 45 in good health and CMV-seronegative. CDR3 loop: CASSPDLDSPLHF. DNA for the CDR3: TGTGCCAGCAGCCCAGACTTGGATTCACCCCTCCACTTT.